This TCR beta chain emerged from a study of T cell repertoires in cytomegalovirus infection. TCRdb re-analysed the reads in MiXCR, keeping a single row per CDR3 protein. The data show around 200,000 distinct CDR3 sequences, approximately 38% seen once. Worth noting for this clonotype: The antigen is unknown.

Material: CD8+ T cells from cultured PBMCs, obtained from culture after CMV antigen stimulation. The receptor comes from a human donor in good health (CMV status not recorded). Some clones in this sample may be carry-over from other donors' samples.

The DNA for the CDR3 is TGTGCCAGCAGCTTAGTTTCGGGGGGAAGTCGTGAAAAACTGTTTTTT. Translated, it gives CASSLVSGGSREKLFF. The rearrangement links TRBV7-6 to TRBJ1-4; tentative D call: TRBD1 (5 bases). The CDR3 is 16 residues long. Per the germline V gene, CDR1 is SGHVS and CDR2 is FNYEAQ. Trimming shortened V by 1 base and J by 7 bases, and 16 bases separated the two germline ends.